This entry concerns a single T cell receptor (beta chain). V lost 7 bases and J lost 7, with 16 bases in between. This CDR3 has 13 amino acids. As processed by the authors: Amplifying reference gene primers gave estimates of nucleated cell counts. The table came from immunoSEQ multiplex PCR; TCRdb's copy has only in-frame clones and leaves some out. From that table come the V and J calls and clone size; the DNA was used to work out D and trimming. This sample has just under 350,000 clones; about nine tenths occur once, and the top ten carry about 7%. This sample is drawn from a study of blood T cell repertoires in COVID-19. At the level of the study: COVID-19 samples from acute and convalescent phases originated in the United States, Italy and Spain. The analysed material was cDNA or gDNA that came from T cells, B-cell-depleted T cells, or PBMCs.

The sequence came from a woman aged 70-85 years with COVID-19, enrolled during active disease. This chain uses TRBV12-3 or TRBV12-4 with TRBJ1-2; tentatively, D is TRBD1 (6 bases). Sequenced input: peripheral blood. Here the CDR3 reads CASTRGGGSGYTF. CDR3 DNA sequence: TGTGCCAGCACCCGAGGGGGTGGGAGTGGCTACACCTTC.